This T cell receptor beta chain stems from a study of control samples from healthy donors and cancer patients. The CDR3 contains 14 residues. Germline V gives CDR1 MDHEN, CDR2 SYDVKM. The V end lost 7 bases, the J end lost 7 bases, and 16 bases lay between the germline ends. The repertoire was sequenced with immunoSEQ multiplex PCR; TCRdb's copy has only in-frame clones and lacks some. The sample holds 150,000 to 200,000 clones, nearly 90% seen once. Input material: blood. The chain links TRBV28 to TRBJ1-4; D unclear. This clonotype was sampled from a woman aged 50 to 60 in good health. CDR3 region: CASKLAGNFEKLFF. The DNA for the CDR3 is TGTGCCAGCAAACTCGCGGGAAATTTTGAAAAACTGTTTTTT.